A single T cell receptor beta chain is shown here with its context. What it recognizes is unknown. The CDR3 is made up of 18 amino acids. Germline V gene sequence: CDR1 SGHAT, CDR2 FQNNGV. V gave up 0 bases and J gave up 1 base; unmatched junction bases: 6. This record belongs to a study of CD8 T cells in ankylosing spondylitis. Preparation of TCR beta libraries was done by quantitative 5'-RACE with molecular barcodes. TCRdb recomputed calls from the 5' RACE reads with MiXCR, one row per CDR3 protein. The sample lists 200,000 to 250,000 distinct CDR3 sequences, about 18% seen once, with about two fifths in the top ten. Overall study results and limits: About 8 highly homologous variants made up a TCR beta motif, and this motif appeared characteristic of ankylosing spondylitis blood.

The source is a male donor with ankylosing spondylitis. V is TRBV11-2 and J is TRBJ2-5; TRBD2 matches 12 bases. The material sequenced was blood, either unsorted or a sorted T cell fraction (not recorded which). The CDR3 nucleotides read TGTGCCAGCAGCTTAGAAACTAGCGGGGGGACTCCCCAAGAGACCCAGTACTTC. It specifies CASSLETSGGTPQETQYF. The whole variable domain, filled in from reference TRBV11-2 and TRBJ2-5, reads EAGVAQSPRYKIIEKRQSVAFWCNPISGHATLYWYQQILGQGPKLLIQFQNNGVVDDSQLPKDRFSAERLKGVDSTLKIQPAKLEDSAVYLCASSLETSGGTPQETQYFGPGTRLLVL.